Given below is one TCR beta chain in context. Its antigen is unknown. The CDR3 runs to 13 residues. Germline V CDR1 and CDR2: SEHNR, FQNEAQ (reference sequence). Trimming took off 1 base at V and 8 bases at J, with 11 bases between the two ends. Sequencing was performed with immunoSEQ multiplex PCR; in TCRdb, only in-frame clones are kept and a portion is missing. The profile shows 150,000 to 200,000 clones, 80% to 95% of them singletons. This entry is derived from a study of T cell responses to AZD1222 COVID-19 vaccine. General study results and limits: Rises in breadth and depth of Spike-specific TCRs came after two AZD1222 doses. Among AZD1222 vaccinees, only five or six were seropositive at baseline. Variant regions that are unmutated are reportedly the target of nearly half of spike-specific TCRs. White British ancestry dominated among donors, who included more females, and clonal diversity was possibly underestimated.

This material consisted of peripheral blood, taken on day 0 of AZD1222 vaccination. The chain joins TRBV7-9 to TRBJ1-2; D unclear. The source of this sequence is an adult in good health. This CDR3 reads CASSLVRGEGYTF. The CDR3 DNA sequence: TGTGCCAGCAGCTTAGTACGGGGTGAAGGCTACACCTTC.